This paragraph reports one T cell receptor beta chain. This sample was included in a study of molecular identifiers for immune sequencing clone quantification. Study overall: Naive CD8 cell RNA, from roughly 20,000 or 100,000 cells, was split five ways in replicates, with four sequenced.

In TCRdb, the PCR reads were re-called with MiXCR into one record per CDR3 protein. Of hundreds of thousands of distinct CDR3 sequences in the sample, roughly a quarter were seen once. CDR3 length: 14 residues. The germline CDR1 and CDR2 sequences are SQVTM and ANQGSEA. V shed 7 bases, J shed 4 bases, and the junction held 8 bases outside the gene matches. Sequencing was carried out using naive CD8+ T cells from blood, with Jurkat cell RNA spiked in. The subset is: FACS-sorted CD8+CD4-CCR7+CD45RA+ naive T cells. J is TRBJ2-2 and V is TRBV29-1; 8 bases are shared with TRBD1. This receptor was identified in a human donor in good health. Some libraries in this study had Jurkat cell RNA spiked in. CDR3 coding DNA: TGCAGCGCCCGGGGGACAGGTATCACCGGGGAGCTGTTTTTT. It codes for CSARGTGITGELFF.